Presented here are 20 T cell receptor beta chains from one specimen sequenced in a study of blood T cell repertoires in COVID-19. TCRdb keeps only in-frame clones here, not all; method: immunoSEQ multiplex PCR. The repertoire includes 210,000 or so clones, around 80% of them detected once, and approximately 2% sits in the top ten. Material: PBMCs or T cells enriched from blood (not recorded which). The receptors here all came from a man between 60 and 75 years old who had recovered from COVID-19.

The chain carries TRBV21-1 and TRBJ2-7; the listed D gene, TRBD2, was not tested against the DNA. TRBV21-1 is an annotated pseudogene. This CDR3 is built from 14 residues. This CDR3 is CASSKGGLAYEQYF. As DNA, the CDR3 is TGTGCCAGCAGCAAAGGGGGCCTAGCGTACGAGCAGTACTTC.

This chain joins TRBV24-1 and TRBJ2-3; 7 bases fit TRBD2. The length of the CDR3 is 15 residues. Per germline, CDR1 KGHDR and CDR2 SFDVKD. V shed 2 bases and J 6 bases; nucleotides not matched to a gene: 7. Here the CDR3 reads CATSDSGGGIDTQYF. The CDR3 bases are TGTGCCACCAGTGATTCAGGCGGGGGTATTGATACGCAGTATTTT.

The V and J genes are TRBV7-2 and TRBJ1-1, with TRBD1 as a possible D gene (6 bases). This CDR3 contains 14 residues. Between the trimmed V and J ends, which lost 6 bases and 1 base, there was a span of 12 bases. In germline, CDR1 is SGHTA, CDR2 FQGNSA. This CDR3 reads CASSLQGKNTEAFF. The CDR3 nucleotides are TGTGCCAGCAGTCTCCAGGGGAAGAACACTGAAGCTTTCTTT.

The chain joins TRBV27 to TRBJ2-5; D is uncertain. Germline-derived CDR1 and CDR2 are MNHEY and SMNVEV (reference sequence). The CDR3 runs to 13 residues. Trimming removed 5 bases at V and 5 bases at J, with 12 bases between. CDR3 sequence reads: CASSPRVFETQYF. CDR3 DNA: TGTGCCAGCAGTCCCCGTGTGTTCGAGACCCAGTACTTC.

The chain is built from TRBV7-9 and TRBJ1-6; TRBD1 matches 8 bases. Per the germline V gene, CDR1 is SEHNR and CDR2 is FQNEAQ (reference sequence). CDR3 length: 14 amino acids. V lost 3 bases, J lost 7 bases, and 2 bases stayed unmatched. CDR3 nucleotides: TGTGCCAGCAGCTTTCGGGACAGGAATTCACCCCTCCACTTT. Translated, it gives CASSFRDRNSPLHF.

The V and J genes are TRBV9 and TRBJ1-4, with TRBD1 identical over 10 bases. The CDR3 totals 16 residues. CDR1 and CDR2 from the germline V gene are SGDLS and YYNGEE. The J segment lost 4 bases and the V segment lost 3 bases, leaving 6 bases of the junction unmatched. CDR3 protein: CASSAGQGGFNEKLFF. For the CDR3, the DNA is TGTGCCAGCAGCGCCGGACAGGGGGGATTTAATGAAAAACTGTTTTTT.

The chain joins TRBV5-1 to TRBJ2-5, with 7 nucleotides matching TRBD1. The CDR3 is 14 amino acids. Germline loops: CDR1 SGHRS, CDR2 YFSETQ. The junction had 10 bases not matched to a gene; V was cut back by 6 bases and J by 5 bases. CDR3: CASNEDRAAETQYF. The CDR3 coding sequence is TGCGCCAGCAACGAAGACAGGGCCGCGGAGACCCAGTACTTC.

The sample holds one count of this clone. This chain joins TRBV7-9 and TRBJ1-1, with D possibly being TRBD1 (5 bases). Trimming took off 2 bases at V and 4 bases at J, with 11 bases between the two ends. Germline V gene data show CDR1 as SEHNR and CDR2 as FQNEAQ (reference sequence). The length of the CDR3 is 14 residues. CDR3 protein: CASSLYQGSTEAFF. In DNA form, the CDR3 reads TGTGCCAGCAGCTTATATCAGGGCAGCACTGAAGCTTTCTTT.

J is TRBJ2-7 and V is TRBV11-1, with D unresolved. The CDR3 runs to 14 residues. V was trimmed by 3 bases and J by 0 bases, leaving 9 bases between them. The germline CDR1 and CDR2 sequences are SGHAT and FQDESV (reference sequence). Here the CDR3 reads CASSLELSSYEQYF. The CDR3 DNA reads as TGTGCCAGCAGCTTGGAACTAAGCTCCTACGAGCAGTACTTC.

The V call is TRBV12-5, the J call TRBJ1-2; D is possibly TRBD1 (5 bases). The CDR3 consists of 12 residues. Germline V gives CDR1 LGHNT, CDR2 FRNRAP. Trimming shortened V by 7 bases and J by 3 bases, and 9 bases separated the two germline ends. The CDR3 DNA reads TGTGCTAGTGCTCTGACAGACTATGGCTACACCTTC. This sequence encodes CASALTDYGYTF.

V gene TRBV6-2 or TRBV6-3 combines with J gene TRBJ1-3; no firm D call. From germline, CDR1 is MNHEY and CDR2 SVGEGT. There are 16 residues in the CDR3. V gave up 0 bases and J gave up 0 bases, with 9 bases separating them. CDR3 sequence reads: CASSYSITSSGNTIYF. CDR3 DNA: TGTGCCAGCAGTTACTCGATAACCAGCTCTGGAAACACCATATATTTT.

This sequence joins TRBV15 and TRBJ1-1; 10 positions agree with TRBD1. Germline CDR1 is LNHNV and CDR2 is YYDKDF (reference sequence). The V gene end was trimmed by 5 bases and the J gene end by 5 bases; junction bases not matched to a gene: 5. This CDR3 is built from 14 residues. The CDR3 DNA is TGTGCCACCAGCTCCGGGACAGGGGAGACTGAAGCTTTCTTT. Translating gives CATSSGTGETEAFF.

The J gene is TRBJ1-5, the V gene TRBV27; TRBD1 aligns across 9 bases. The CDR3 is 15 amino acids. Germline loops: CDR1 MNHEY, CDR2 SMNVEV (reference sequence). Germline trimming cut 4 bases from V and 4 bases from J; bases unmatched to any gene: 5. CDR3 region: CASSSGTGWNQPQHF. For the CDR3, the DNA is TGTGCCAGCAGTTCGGGGACAGGGTGGAATCAGCCCCAGCATTTT.

The chain uses TRBV12-3 or TRBV12-4 and TRBJ2-3, with D unclear. This CDR3 contains 12 residues. V was shortened by 6 bases and J by 4 bases, with 8 bases between the two germline ends. This CDR3 reads CASSPVADTQYF. The CDR3 DNA follows: TGTGCCAGCAGCCCCGTTGCAGATACGCAGTATTTT.

This chain uses TRBV7-9 with TRBJ2-1, with D perhaps TRBD1 (6 bases). The ends were cut back, 5 bases at V and 1 base at J, with 12 bases in the middle. Germline V lookup: CDR1 SEHNR, CDR2 FQNEAQ (reference sequence). This CDR3 has 15 residues. The CDR3 reads CASSLQGTSYNEQFF. CDR3 nucleotides: TGTGCCAGCAGCCTGCAGGGGACATCCTACAATGAGCAGTTCTTC.

The chain is built from TRBV4-1 and TRBJ2-7, with 8 bases aligning to TRBD1. V shed 5 bases and J 5 bases; nucleotides not matched to a gene: 5. This CDR3 is 13 amino acids long. The germline V gene encodes CDR1 MGHRA and CDR2 YSYEKL. DNA of the CDR3: TGCGCCAGCAGCAAGGACAGGGTTGACGAGCAGTACTTC. This gives the protein CASSKDRVDEQYF.

The V call is TRBV3-1 (or the pseudogene TRBV3-2), the J call TRBJ2-1; D gene unclear. V lost 1 base and J 7 bases, leaving 8 bases between the germline ends. Germline-derived CDR1 and CDR2 are LGHDT and YNNKEL (reference sequence). The CDR3 totals 13 residues. The CDR3 loop reads CASSQGVANEQFF. The CDR3 DNA is TGTGCCAGCAGCCAAGGGGTAGCAAATGAGCAGTTCTTC.

The chain links TRBV7-8 to TRBJ1-2; a weak D match, TRBD1 (6 bases). CDR1 SGHVS and CDR2 FQNEAQ come from the germline V gene. CDR3 length: 14 amino acids. The V and J ends lost 4 bases and 3 bases respectively, with 12 bases between them. CDR3: CASSYRDKDYGYTF. The CDR3 DNA reads as TGTGCCAGCAGCTACCGGGACAAGGACTATGGCTACACCTTC. The full variable domain, rest sourced from reference TRBV7-8 and TRBJ1-2, is GAGVSQSPRYKVAKRGQDVALRCDPISGHVSLFWYQQALGQGPEFLTYFQNEAQLDKSGLPSDRFFAERPEGSVSTLKIQRTQQEDSAVYLCASSYRDKDYGYTFGSGTRLTVV.

V and J are TRBV14 and TRBJ2-5, with 11 nucleotides matching TRBD2. V lost 4 bases, J lost 1 base, and 5 bases stayed unmatched. This CDR3 has 16 residues. Germline V gene sequence: CDR1 SGHDN, CDR2 FVKESK. The CDR3 region is CASSPRLAGFQETQYF. The DNA for the CDR3 is TGTGCCAGCAGCCCGAGACTAGCGGGGTTCCAAGAGACCCAGTACTTC.

The V and J genes are TRBV11-3 and TRBJ2-6; 7 bases align to TRBD1. Per germline, CDR1 SGHNT and CDR2 YENEEA. The CDR3 is made up of 16 amino acids. Trimming removed 2 bases from V and 4 bases from J; junction bases left unmatched: 5. The CDR3 loop is CASSLKRTGGANVLTF. The CDR3 DNA follows: TGTGCCAGCAGCTTAAAAAGGACAGGAGGGGCCAACGTCCTGACTTTC.